The clone carrying this T cell receptor beta chain was recorded at least ten times. Time point specified: newly diagnosed GD, antithyroid drugs for less than 3 months. PBMC RNA served as the TCR library source. Arm-PCR of CDR3 regions and iRepertoire HTBI primers were the basis on which TCR beta libraries were built. A single record per CDR3 protein comes from TCRdb applying MiXCR to the multiplex PCR reads. Of about 310,000 distinct CDR3 sequences listed, about a sixth were seen once; the top ten hold about two fifths. This sample is drawn from a study of regulatory T cells in long-lasting Graves disease. This CDR3 is 13 amino acids long. V lost 1 base to trimming and J lost 2 bases, with 8 bases between them. The germline gives CDR1 GTSNPN, CDR2 SVGIG (reference sequence).

The sample was peripheral blood mononuclear cells (PBMCs), taken at new diagnosis, from a patient treated with antithyroid drugs. The chain links TRBV30 to TRBJ2-5; a weak D match, TRBD1 (6 bases). The source of this sequence is a female donor with Graves disease. CDR3 nucleotides: TGTGCCTGGAGTGGACAGGTACAAGAGACCCAGTACTTC. Its protein product is CAWSGQVQETQYF.